The clone carrying this TCR beta chain showed up many times. The antigen remains unidentified. These data come from a study of T cells in Graves' hyperthyroidism and ophthalmopathy. Across the study: At initial diagnosis, before any treatment had begun, peripheral blood was obtained. Study-level findings and limits: Most expanded thyroid clonotypes above 0.001 also appeared in blood.

RNA transcripts gave rise to amplified TCR beta CDR3 regions. HTBI primers were used for first-round RT-PCR of the TCR CDR3. TCRdb called the multiplex PCR reads again in MiXCR, with one record for every CDR3 protein. The repertoire holds about 350,000 distinct CDR3 sequences, with 19% as singletons. The CDR3 covers 14 residues. Trimming stripped 2 bases from V and 2 bases from J, with 10 bases between. Germline assignment: CDR1 MDHEN and CDR2 SYDVKM. The V gene is TRBV28, the J gene TRBJ2-7, with D tentatively TRBD2 (6 bases). The origin of this receptor is a woman between 18 and 30 years old with Graves' hyperthyroidism. The specimen sequenced was blood. The CDR3 coding sequence is TGTGCCAGCAGTTTAGGAGGGACCCCCTACGAGCAGTACTTC. Encoded protein: CASSLGGTPYEQYF.